Below, 2 T cell receptor beta chains from the same sample are listed, as sequenced in a study of CD8 T cells in Susac syndrome. It was with random hexamers that roughly 0.45 to 1 ug RNA was reverse transcribed. MiXCR, applied by TCRdb to the immunoSEQ multiplex PCR reads, yields one record per CDR3 protein. The sample lists under 200,000 distinct CDR3 sequences, 95% seen once, with roughly 0.16% in the top ten. The specimen was CD8+ T cells from PBMCs. Receptors originate from a human donor with multiple sclerosis.

V is TRBV3-1 and J is TRBJ2-7; D remains ambiguous. This CDR3 region has 13 residues. The V end was cut by 4 bases, the J end by 7 bases, with 14 bases between. Germline V gene lookup returns CDR1 LGHDT and CDR2 YNNKEL (reference sequence). The CDR3 reads CASSRSPPDEQYF. The CDR3 DNA follows: TGTGCCAGCAGCCGCTCACCCCCGGATGAGCAGTACTTC.

The CDR3 nucleotides read TGTGCCAGCAGCCAAGACCCAACCGGGACAGGGGCTGGGGCCAACGTCCTGACTTTC. It translates to CASSQDPTGTGAGANVLTF. The V gene is TRBV3-1, the J gene TRBJ2-6; 10 bases are a match to TRBD1. The CDR3 is made up of 19 amino acids. Germline V lookup: CDR1 LGHDT, CDR2 YNNKEL (reference sequence). Losses at the gene ends were 0 bases for V and 2 bases for J; bases not matched to a gene: 7.